The 3 T cell receptor beta chains below were found in one sample sequenced in a study of blood T cell repertoires in COVID-19. Produced via immunoSEQ multiplex PCR; TCRdb's table is partial and in-frame only. The data show fewer than 75,000 clones, with roughly 85% seen just once and roughly two fifths held by the top ten. Sequenced sample: peripheral blood. These receptors came from a human donor in a cohort sampled during active COVID-19.

The chain links TRBV4-3 to TRBJ1-2; 9 nucleotides match TRBD1. CDR3 length: 18 residues. Germline V CDR1 and CDR2: LGHNA, YSLEER. The V segment lost 0 bases and the J segment 0 bases; nucleotides outside the gene matches: 8. CDR3 protein: CASSQDRTGGLANYGYTF. The CDR3 DNA is TGCGCCAGCAGCCAAGACAGAACAGGGGGCTTAGCTAACTATGGCTACACCTTC.

On this clone itself: Additional DNA sequences in this sample encode the identical CDR3. The V call is TRBV18, the J call TRBJ1-6; D call uncertain. The V gene's germline CDR1 is KGHSH and CDR2 LQKENI. The CDR3 has 14 residues. V was clipped by 3 bases and J by 4 bases, with 7 bases between them. The CDR3 is CASSPGEYNSPLHF. The CDR3 bases are TGTGCCAGCTCACCTGGAGAATATAATTCACCCCTCCACTTT.

On this clone itself: Within the sample, other DNA sequences also encode this same CDR3. The CDR3 protein is CASRISGRTGELFF. CDR3 nucleotide sequence: TGCGCCAGCCGGATAAGCGGACGTACCGGGGAGCTGTTTTTT. V usage is TRBV5-1 and J usage is TRBJ2-2; D is perhaps TRBD2 (5 bases). Looked up from germline, CDR1 is SGHRS and CDR2 is YFSETQ. This CDR3 comprises 14 residues. V lost 7 bases and J 5 bases, leaving 15 bases between the germline ends.